The 25 T cell receptor beta chains in this list originate from one sample, sequenced in a study of T cell repertoires in cytomegalovirus infection. These TCRs are of unknown antigen specificity. TCRdb re-derived calls from the reads in MiXCR, one entry per CDR3 protein. The sample gives approximately 590,000 distinct CDR3 sequences, around 40% of which show up once; 48% is in the top ten. The sequencing used cultured PBMCs, collected from culture after CMV antigen stimulation. Source of these receptors: a human donor in good health (CMV status not recorded). Some clones in this sample may be carry-over from other donors' samples.

J is TRBJ2-7 and V is TRBV7-2, with 9 bases aligning to TRBD2. V was pared by 7 bases and J by 2 bases, with 6 bases of the junction left unmatched. Germline V gene data show CDR1 as SGHTA and CDR2 as FQGNSA. CDR3 length: 14 amino acids. This CDR3 reads CASTPRLAAYEQYF. The CDR3 DNA reads TGTGCCAGCACCCCCCGACTAGCGGCCTACGAGCAGTACTTC.

This rearrangement joins TRBV12-3 or TRBV12-4 to TRBJ2-1; TRBD2 matches at 7 bases. The CDR3 consists of 15 residues. V shed 1 base, J shed 9 bases, and the junction held 9 bases outside the gene matches. The CDR3 loop reads CASSLDRREHGEQFF. The CDR3 DNA follows: TGTGCCAGCAGTTTAGACCGGCGGGAGCACGGTGAGCAGTTCTTC.

V is TRBV9 and J is TRBJ2-3, with D uncertain. Between the trimmed V and J ends, which lost 2 bases and 3 bases, there was a span of 10 bases. The CDR3 has 14 amino acids. Germline V gives CDR1 SGDLS, CDR2 YYNGEE. In DNA, the CDR3 is TGTGCCAGCAGCGTCCAGGTGACTACAGATACGCAGTATTTT. Protein sequence: CASSVQVTTDTQYF.

This clonotype was detected a few times. The chain uses TRBV6-6 and TRBJ2-1, with 15 bases that match TRBD2. The CDR3 covers 16 residues. The V gene end was trimmed by 2 bases and the J gene end by 6 bases; junction bases not matched to a gene: 2. Germline V CDR1 and CDR2: MNHNY, SVGAGI (reference sequence). This CDR3 reads CASSYRTSGRANEQFF. The CDR3 bases are TGTGCCAGCAGTTACCGGACTAGCGGGAGGGCCAATGAGCAGTTCTTC.

This clonotype turned up a few times. The V gene is TRBV6-1, the J gene TRBJ1-2; D possibly corresponds to TRBD1 (6 bases). The CDR3 sequence is 15 residues long. Trimming took off 2 bases at V and 2 bases at J, with 12 bases between the two ends. Germline lookup yields CDR1 MNHNS and CDR2 SASEGT. The CDR3 nucleotides are TGTGCCAGCAGTGAAAATAGGGGGGGCAACTATGGCTACACCTTC. It translates to CASSENRGGNYGYTF.

The table lists this clonotype with a few counts. V usage is TRBV7-4 and J usage is TRBJ2-5; 7 bases match TRBD2. Germline loops: CDR1 SGHVT, CDR2 SQSDAQ. The CDR3 spans 15 residues. V shed 7 bases, J shed 1 base, and the junction held 9 bases outside the gene matches. CDR3 nucleotide sequence: TGTGCCAGCATCGCGAAACCGGGAGGCCAAGAGACCCAGTACTTC. It specifies CASIAKPGGQETQYF.

This clonotype has a single count. A read error may explain this, as a much larger clone is one base away. The rearrangement uses TRBV7-8 and TRBJ2-1; 7 positions agree with TRBD1. J was trimmed by 2 bases and V by 4 bases; bases with no gene match: 5. The CDR3 contains 15 residues. CDR1 is SGHVS, CDR2 FQNEAQ, per germline. Written as DNA, the CDR3 is TGTGCCAGCAGCTGGGACAGTAGAACCTACAATGAGCAGTTCTTC. Encoded protein: CASSWDSRTYNEQFF.

On this clonotype itself: A read error may account for a junction end that differs from germline. The chain has TRBV4-1 and TRBJ2-3; a weak D match, TRBD1 (6 bases). The germline V gene encodes CDR1 MGHRA and CDR2 YSYEKL. The CDR3 contains 17 residues. The CDR3 region is CASSQDLGGSSTDTQYF. CDR3 bases: TGTGCCAGCAGCCAAGATCTAGGGGGTTCTAGCACAGATACGCAGTATTTT.

This clonotype was counted once. The chain combines TRBV11-2 with TRBJ2-2; D perhaps matches TRBD2 (5 bases). The ends were cut back, 6 bases at V and 4 bases at J, with 15 bases in the middle. This CDR3 region has 15 residues. Germline CDR1 and CDR2: SGHAT and FQNNGV. The CDR3 region has the DNA TGTGCCAGCAGATCCTCAACGGGAATCACCGGGGAGCTGTTTTTT. Translated: CASRSSTGITGELFF.

This clonotype was picked up one time. The chain has TRBV28 and TRBJ1-5; 7 bases are shared with TRBD1. The CDR3 consists of 16 residues. Trimming removed 3 bases from V and 9 bases from J; junction bases left unmatched: 14. The germline V gene encodes CDR1 MDHEN and CDR2 SYDVKM. For the CDR3, the DNA is TGTGCCAGCAGTTTGCGCGACAGGGCCTTTCTTCCGCCCCAGCATTTT. It codes for CASSLRDRAFLPPQHF.

The chain joins TRBV7-3 to TRBJ2-7, with D tentatively TRBD1 or TRBD2 (5 bases each). CDR3 length equals 13 residues. Germline values: CDR1 SGHTA, CDR2 FQGTGA. V gave up 7 bases and J gave up 0 bases, with 10 bases separating them. The CDR3: CASTGGTSYEQYF. CDR3 DNA: TGTGCCAGCACTGGGGGTACCTCCTACGAGCAGTACTTC.

This clonotype was observed a handful of times. CDR3 loop: CASSSRTGLGQETQYF. CDR3 DNA sequence: TGTGCCAGCAGCTCCCGGACAGGTTTGGGGCAAGAGACCCAGTACTTC. The rearrangement uses TRBV7-6 and TRBJ2-5, with 7 bases aligning to TRBD1. J lost 2 bases, V lost 4 bases, and 10 bases had no gene match. There are 16 residues in the CDR3. Germline CDR1 reads SGHVS; CDR2 reads FNYEAQ. The full variable domain, in which reference TRBV7-6 and TRBJ2-5 provide the parts outside the CDR3, is GAGVSQSPRYKVTKRGQDVALRCDPISGHVSLYWYRQALGQGPEFLTYFNYEAQQDKSGLPNDRFSAERPEGSISTLTIQRTEQRDSAMYRCASSSRTGLGQETQYFGPGTRLLVL.

The chain combines TRBV4-3 with TRBJ2-3; tentatively, D is TRBD1 or TRBD2 (5 bases each). This CDR3 region has 14 residues. Germline V lookup: CDR1 LGHNA, CDR2 YSLEER. Trimming cost V 3 bases and J 4 bases, with 11 bases left between them. The CDR3 loop is CASSQGRQSDTQYF. As DNA, the CDR3 is TGCGCCAGCAGCCAGGGGAGACAGTCAGATACGCAGTATTTT.

CDR3 sequence: CASSFGRPDTQYF. Written as DNA, the CDR3 is TGTGCCAGCAGTTTCGGTCGGCCAGATACGCAGTATTTT. The V gene is TRBV6-5, the J gene TRBJ2-3; D is unresolved. The V end was cut by 4 bases, the J end by 4 bases, with 9 bases between. The CDR3 has 13 residues. Germline V gene data show CDR1 as MNHEY and CDR2 as SVGAGI.

This clonotype was observed a handful of times. V usage is TRBV5-4 and J usage is TRBJ2-1; the D call may be TRBD1 or TRBD2 (5 bases each). This CDR3 has 15 amino acids. From germline, CDR1 is SGHNT and CDR2 YYREEE (reference sequence). Trimming took off 2 bases at V and 4 bases at J, with 13 bases between the two ends. This CDR3 reads CASSFRDGPYNEQFF. The CDR3 DNA reads as TGTGCCAGCAGCTTCCGGGACGGGCCATACAATGAGCAGTTCTTC.

V usage is TRBV28 and J usage is TRBJ2-4; D is possibly TRBD1 or TRBD2 (5 bases each). This CDR3 region has 15 residues. V was shortened by 5 bases and J by 2 bases, with 13 bases between the two germline ends. From germline, CDR1 is MDHEN and CDR2 SYDVKM. The CDR3 region has the DNA TGTGCCAGCAGTCGCCTTTGGGGGTCCAAAAACATTCAGTACTTC. This encodes CASSRLWGSKNIQYF.

As for this clonotype: Just one base apart from a much larger clone, this may be a read error. This rearrangement joins TRBV19 to TRBJ1-3; weak D call: TRBD1 (5 bases). Germline CDR1 LNHDA, CDR2 SQIVND (reference sequence). Deletions cut 11 bases from V and 3 bases from J, with 23 bases between. The CDR3 is 16 amino acids. CDR3 coding DNA: TGTGCCCGAAGCAGGGTGCAGGCCTTAATTGGAAACACCATATATTTT. Translating gives CARSRVQALIGNTIYF.

This clonotype appeared a few times. This chain uses TRBV7-2 with TRBJ2-3, with unresolved D. The CDR3 has 14 amino acids. Germline CDR1 reads SGHTA; CDR2 reads FQGNSA. Trimming took off 5 bases at V and 1 base at J, with 10 bases between the two ends. This CDR3 is CASSPILGTDTQYF. DNA for the CDR3: TGTGCCAGCAGCCCGATACTTGGCACAGATACGCAGTATTTT.

This chain connects TRBV7-6 to TRBJ2-6; the D is unclear. CDR1 is SGHVS, CDR2 FNYEAQ, per germline. Trimming shortened V by 6 bases and J by 4 bases, and 7 bases separated the two germline ends. The length of the CDR3 is 13 residues. The CDR3 region has the DNA TGTGCCAGCAGTATTGCCGGGGCCAACGTCCTGACTTTC. Residues: CASSIAGANVLTF.

The genes are TRBV4-3 and TRBJ2-7; the D gene is possibly TRBD2 (6 bases). Germline-derived CDR1 and CDR2 are LGHNA and YSLEER. The V end was cut by 0 bases, the J end by 6 bases, with 15 bases between. The CDR3 contains 15 residues. The CDR3 sequence is CASSQDRREGGEQYF. CDR3 coding DNA: TGCGCCAGCAGCCAAGATCGGAGGGAAGGAGGCGAGCAGTACTTC.

This clonotype was seen a handful of times. This sequence joins TRBV7-2 and TRBJ2-7; D possibly corresponds to TRBD1 (5 bases). Germline assignment: CDR1 SGHTA and CDR2 FQGNSA. The CDR3 consists of 13 residues. V lost 3 bases and J 5 bases, leaving 11 bases between the germline ends. The CDR3 DNA reads as TGTGCCAGCAGCTTCGCCAGGGTCGACGAGCAGTACTTC. Encoded protein: CASSFARVDEQYF.

The rearrangement links TRBV25-1 to TRBJ2-1; 7 bases align to TRBD2. The CDR3 sequence is 16 residues long. J gave up 6 bases and V 8 bases, and 16 bases lay outside the gene matches. CDR1 MGHDK and CDR2 SYGVNS come from the germline V gene. The CDR3 DNA reads TGTGCCAGCGCCATCCTTGGGCGGGAGACCGTCAATGAGCAGTTCTTC. This codes for CASAILGRETVNEQFF. Combining the CDR3 with reference TRBV25-1 and TRBJ2-1 gives the whole variable domain EADIYQTPRYLVIGTGKKITLECSQTMGHDKMYWYQQDPGMELHLIHYSYGVNSTEKGDLSSESTVSRIRTEHFPLTLESARPSHTSQYLCASAILGRETVNEQFFGPGTRLTVL.

This clonotype has only a few counts. The chain has TRBV6-1 and TRBJ1-5; D not certain. The V gene lost 4 bases and the J gene lost 0 bases, with 13 bases spanning the gap. The germline gives CDR1 MNHNS, CDR2 SASEGT. CDR3 length: 16 residues. CDR3 DNA: TGTGCCAGCAGTGCTGGGCAGGACTATAGCAATCAGCCCCAGCATTTT. Protein sequence: CASSAGQDYSNQPQHF.

This rearrangement joins TRBV5-1 to TRBJ1-5, with D possibly matching TRBD1 (6 bases). Trimming stripped 4 bases from V and 5 bases from J, with 16 bases between. This CDR3 has 15 residues. CDR1 SGHRS and CDR2 YFSETQ come from the germline V gene. This chain's CDR3 is CASSPEGDTYQPQHF. DNA of the CDR3: TGCGCCAGCAGCCCGGAGGGGGACACCTATCAGCCCCAGCATTTT.

The genes are TRBV19 and TRBJ2-7; 7 nucleotides align to TRBD2. The germline gives CDR1 LNHDA, CDR2 SQIVND (reference sequence). This CDR3 has 15 residues. J gave up 4 bases and V 3 bases, and 9 bases lay outside the gene matches. The DNA for the CDR3 is TGTGCCAGTAGTATCCATGTGCTAGCGGCGTACGAGCAGTACTTC. Amino acids: CASSIHVLAAYEQYF. Full variable domain (rest looked up from reference TRBV19 and TRBJ2-7): DGGITQSPKYLFRKEGQNVTLSCEQNLNHDAMYWYRQDPGQGLRLIYYSQIVNDFQKGDIAEGYSVSREKKESFPLTVTSAQKNPTAFYLCASSIHVLAAYEQYFGPGTRLTVT.